This TCR beta chain was profiled in a study of OX40 agonist ivuxolimab in advanced cancers. Findings of the study overall: Low clonal expansion, among the lowest seen, marked partial responders at 0.1-3.0 mg/kg.

V was clipped by 0 bases and J by 0 bases, with 10 bases between them. Germline V CDR1 and CDR2: LGHNA, YNFKEQ. This CDR3 spans 16 amino acids. Assay used: immunoSEQ multiplex PCR; TCRdb lists only in-frame clones, some missing. This sample has about 48,000 clones, with more than 75% found just once. With regard to this clone: Its specificity is not known.

The sample was CD4+ or CD8+ T cells sorted from blood, taken in a trial of the OX40 agonist ivuxolimab. The TCR comes from an adult with an advanced solid tumor such as melanoma, head and neck, liver or kidney cancer. V is TRBV4-2 and J is TRBJ2-3; unclear D gene. The CDR3 reads CASSQDLGWSTDTQYF. CDR3 nucleotide sequence: TGTGCCAGCAGCCAAGATTTAGGCTGGAGCACAGATACGCAGTATTTT.